In this sample, the clone carrying this T cell receptor (beta chain) turned up once. The antigen is undetermined. PCR employed 60 Vbeta and 13 Jbeta primers. Sequenced by immunoSEQ multiplex PCR; TCRdb stores in-frame clones only, minus some. The table has more than 95,000 clones, 60% to 70% seen once; the top ten hold roughly 10%. V was shortened by 5 bases and J by 4 bases, with 17 bases between the two germline ends. The germline V gene has CDR1 SEHNR and CDR2 FQNEAQ (reference sequence). This CDR3 is 15 amino acids long. The sample belongs to a study of cytomegalovirus exposure and HLA in healthy donors. Overall study context: Among the approximately 400 donors who were genotyped, 70% to 90% fell in the genetic ancestry cluster that is associated with self-reported Caucasian donors.

Study observations and caveats: When presence/absence was analysed, sequencing depth was taken to be roughly uniform across donors. Some V segments could not be told apart, so they were left out, TRBV6-2 and TRBV6-3 among them. TCR beta sequences reportedly predicted most subjects' HLA-A and HLA-B alleles accurately.

The receptor was derived from a woman aged 40-49 years in good health and CMV-seropositive. This chain joins TRBV7-9 and TRBJ1-2; possible D gene TRBD1, 6 bases. The sequencing sample was made of PBMCs. DNA for the CDR3: TGTGCCAGCAGCCCTCGGGGGGGGCTTAGCTATGGCTACACCTTC. It translates to CASSPRGGLSYGYTF.